These 24 T cell receptor beta chains share one sample of origin, sequenced in a study of cytomegalovirus exposure and HLA in healthy donors. PCR employed 60 Vbeta and 13 Jbeta primers. Assay: immunoSEQ multiplex PCR; the TCRdb copy retains only in-frame clones and omits some. The sample features tens of thousands of clones, with over 7% in its top ten. The sequenced sample consisted of PBMCs. These TCRs come from a male donor in good health and CMV-seronegative.

This chain uses TRBV19 with TRBJ1-1, with 7 bases fitting TRBD1. The CDR3 loop spans 14 amino acids. CDR1 LNHDA and CDR2 SQIVND come from the germline V gene (reference sequence). The V segment lost 6 bases and the J segment 0 bases; nucleotides outside the gene matches: 4. The CDR3 DNA reads TGTGCCAGTAGGGCGGACAGGTTGAACACTGAAGCTTTCTTT. This sequence encodes CASRADRLNTEAFF.

The gene calls are TRBV7-9 and TRBJ2-3; weak D call: TRBD1 (6 bases). The CDR3 spans 12 residues. Germline CDR1 is SEHNR and CDR2 is FQNEAQ (reference sequence). V lost 5 bases and J 6 bases, leaving 9 bases between the germline ends. The CDR3 is CASSAQGDTQYF. CDR3 nucleotides: TGTGCCAGCAGCGCCCAGGGGGATACGCAGTATTTT.

This chain connects TRBV6-4 to TRBJ2-7; D is unclear. Per the germline V gene, CDR1 is MRHNA and CDR2 is SNTAGT. The CDR3 sequence is 13 residues long. V was shortened by 6 bases and J by 2 bases, with 11 bases between the two germline ends. CDR3: CASSPKVAYEQYF. The CDR3, as DNA: TGTGCCAGCAGCCCCAAAGTAGCCTACGAGCAGTACTTC.

The V gene is TRBV5-1, the J gene TRBJ2-3, with 9 bases that match TRBD1. J was trimmed by 6 bases and V by 7 bases; bases with no gene match: 18. Looked up from germline, CDR1 is SGHRS and CDR2 is YFSETQ. The CDR3 covers 17 residues. In DNA form, the CDR3 reads TGCGCCAGCGCCCAGGAGGTTGTGGGACAGGGTGCCGATACGCAGTATTTT. It translates to CASAQEVVGQGADTQYF.

This chain connects TRBV27 to TRBJ2-7; TRBD2 matches 11 bases. The CDR3 is 16 amino acids. After removal of 6 bases from V and 2 bases from J, the junction contained 9 bases not matched to a gene. From germline, CDR1 is MNHEY and CDR2 SMNVEV (reference sequence). The CDR3 DNA is TGTGCCAGCAGGGTGGGACTAGCGGCCTTTCCCTACGAGCAGTACTTC. It specifies CASRVGLAAFPYEQYF.

The chain recombines TRBV4-3 with TRBJ2-1; D remains unclear. The CDR3 contains 15 residues. Germline CDR1 LGHNA, CDR2 YSLEER. V was pared by 2 bases and J by 2 bases, with 10 bases between. This CDR3 reads CASSQHNNPYNEQFF. CDR3 sequence (DNA): TGCGCCAGCAGCCAACATAACAACCCCTACAATGAGCAGTTCTTC.

The chain recombines TRBV4-3 with TRBJ2-7, with 8 positions matching TRBD2. V dropped 1 base and J dropped 2; count of bases not matched to a gene: 4. This CDR3 contains 15 residues. Germline loops: CDR1 LGHNA, CDR2 YSLEER. The CDR3: CASSQGAGDAYEQYF. The CDR3 coding sequence is TGCGCCAGCAGCCAAGGAGCGGGAGACGCCTACGAGCAGTACTTC.

The chain combines TRBV4-2 with TRBJ2-1, with TRBD2 identical over 8 bases. The CDR3 sequence is 16 residues long. The germline gives CDR1 LGHNA, CDR2 YNFKEQ. The junction had 6 bases not matched to a gene; V was cut back by 2 bases and J by 3 bases. CDR3 in amino acids: CASSQRSGGDYNEQFF. For the CDR3, the DNA is TGTGCCAGCAGCCAAAGGTCCGGGGGGGACTACAATGAGCAGTTCTTC.

The rearrangement uses TRBV6-1 and TRBJ1-2; 8 bases agree with TRBD1. Germline lookup yields CDR1 MNHNS and CDR2 SASEGT. Trimming at V came to 5 bases and at J to 4 bases, leaving 3 bases not matched to a gene. The CDR3 is 13 amino acids. CDR3 sequence (DNA): TGTGCCAGCAGTTCCGGACAGGGCTATGGCTACACCTTC. This gives the protein CASSSGQGYGYTF.

This chain joins TRBV7-2 and TRBJ1-1; the D gene is possibly TRBD1 (5 bases). Between the trimmed V and J ends, which lost 2 bases and 5 bases, there was a span of 12 bases. The CDR3 loop spans 14 amino acids. The germline V gene encodes CDR1 SGHTA and CDR2 FQGNSA. This chain's CDR3 is CASSLFGEGTEAFF. CDR3 DNA: TGTGCCAGCAGCTTATTCGGGGAGGGGACTGAAGCTTTCTTT.

V gene TRBV29-1 combines with J gene TRBJ1-1, with TRBD1 as a possible D gene (5 bases). Looked up from germline, CDR1 is SQVTM and CDR2 is ANQGSEA. The V end lost 4 bases, the J end lost 6 bases, and 18 bases lay between the germline ends. The CDR3 loop spans 14 amino acids. CDR3 loop: CSVGGGEFGAEAFF. In DNA form, the CDR3 reads TGCAGCGTTGGGGGAGGGGAATTTGGTGCTGAAGCTTTCTTT.

This chain connects TRBV5-1 to TRBJ2-7, with 10 positions matching TRBD1. The CDR3 loop spans 15 amino acids. J gave up 0 bases and V 4 bases, and 4 bases lay outside the gene matches. Germline CDR1 SGHRS, CDR2 YFSETQ. In DNA form, the CDR3 reads TGCGCCAGCAGCATGGGGACAGGGGACTCCTACGAGCAGTACTTC. Translation gives CASSMGTGDSYEQYF.

V and J are TRBV2 and TRBJ1-2, with unresolved D. This CDR3 is built from 13 residues. The germline V gene has CDR1 SNHLY and CDR2 FYNNEI. V lost 8 bases and J lost 0, with 10 bases in between. In DNA, the CDR3 is TGTGCCAGCTCCAGAACAGCTAACTATGGCTACACCTTC. Amino acid sequence: CASSRTANYGYTF.

V gene TRBV15 combines with J gene TRBJ1-6; no clear D. From germline, CDR1 is LNHNV and CDR2 YYDKDF (reference sequence). This CDR3 region has 15 residues. Trimming cost V 1 base and J 4 bases, with 8 bases left between them. The CDR3, as DNA: TGTGCCACCAGCAGAGGGAGGCAGTATAATTCACCCCTCCACTTT. Residues: CATSRGRQYNSPLHF. Variable domain in full (rest from reference TRBV15 and TRBJ1-6): DAMVIQNPRYQVTQFGKPVTLSCSQTLNHNVMYWYQQKSSQAPKLLFHYYDKDFNNEADTPDNFQSRRPNTSFCFLDIRSPGLGDTAMYLCATSRGRQYNSPLHFGNGTRLTVT.

The J gene is TRBJ1-6, the V gene TRBV6-5, with a possible D match to TRBD1 (6 bases). Trimming took 5 bases from V and 8 from J, leaving 13 bases between them. The germline V gene encodes CDR1 MNHEY and CDR2 SVGAGI. The CDR3 runs to 14 residues. The CDR3 is CASSKQGKDSPLHF. The CDR3 DNA reads TGTGCCAGCAGTAAACAGGGTAAGGATTCACCCCTCCACTTT.

V and J are TRBV7-8 and TRBJ2-1, with TRBD2 matching 15 bases. Losses at the gene ends were 4 bases for V and 11 bases for J; bases not matched to a gene: 6. CDR1 and CDR2 (germline): SGHVS, FQNEAQ. The CDR3 extends over 15 amino acids. In DNA form, the CDR3 reads TGTGCCAGCAGCTCTTGGACTAGCGGGAGGGAGCAGCAGTTCTTC. This translates into CASSSWTSGREQQFF. The variable domain in full, with the rest retrieved from reference TRBV7-8 and TRBJ2-1, is GAGVSQSPRYKVAKRGQDVALRCDPISGHVSLFWYQQALGQGPEFLTYFQNEAQLDKSGLPSDRFFAERPEGSVSTLKIQRTQQEDSAVYLCASSSWTSGREQQFFGPGTRLTVL.

The chain combines TRBV7-2 with TRBJ2-7; maybe TRBD1 (5 bases). CDR3 length equals 13 residues. The germline V gene encodes CDR1 SGHTA and CDR2 FQGNSA. V was pared by 1 base and J by 3 bases, with 7 bases between. CDR3 nucleotides: TGTGCCAGCAGCTTAGGTAGGGGCTACGAGCAGTACTTC. It codes for CASSLGRGYEQYF.

V is TRBV7-2 and J is TRBJ2-1, with 8 bases aligning to TRBD2. Germline V gene lookup returns CDR1 SGHTA and CDR2 FQGNSA. The CDR3 is 16 residues long. V was pared by 7 bases and J by 7 bases, with 15 bases of the junction left unmatched. The CDR3 DNA reads TGTGCCAGCACCCCGGGGGGGGGTCTAAGTCGGAATGAGCAGTTCTTC. Residues: CASTPGGGLSRNEQFF.

The V gene is TRBV28, the J gene TRBJ1-2; a weak D match, TRBD1 (6 bases). Germline values: CDR1 MDHEN, CDR2 SYDVKM. The length of the CDR3 is 15 residues. V was trimmed by 10 bases and J by 0 bases, leaving 18 bases between them. The CDR3 is CAIFEQGRSNYGYTF. CDR3 bases: TGTGCCATTTTCGAGCAGGGGCGATCTAACTATGGCTACACCTTC.

The chain has TRBV29-1 and TRBJ2-5, with D possibly matching TRBD1 (5 bases). Trimming took off 4 bases at V and 2 bases at J, with 8 bases between the two ends. Germline assignment: CDR1 SQVTM and CDR2 ANQGSEA. The CDR3 extends over 12 amino acids. For the CDR3, the DNA is TGCAGCGTTGTAAGGACACAAGAGACCCAGTACTTC. Amino acid sequence: CSVVRTQETQYF.

V is TRBV13 and J is TRBJ2-1; 8 bases match TRBD2. The CDR3 loop spans 14 amino acids. V trimming: 6 bases; J trimming: 6 bases; junction bases outside the gene matches: 7. The germline V gene has CDR1 PRHDT and CDR2 FYEKMQ (reference sequence). The DNA for the CDR3 is TGTGCCAGCAGGCGGACCACTAGCGGCAATGAGCAGTTCTTC. It translates to CASRRTTSGNEQFF.

V usage is TRBV5-1 and J usage is TRBJ1-1; TRBD1 might be the D (5 bases). The CDR3 extends over 15 amino acids. V lost 2 bases, J lost 1 base, and 12 bases lay in between. CDR1 and CDR2 from the germline V gene are SGHRS and YFSETQ. CDR3 DNA sequence: TGCGCCAGCAGCTTACAGGCTCCAAGGAACACTGAAGCTTTCTTT. Protein product: CASSLQAPRNTEAFF.

The chain has TRBV5-6 and TRBJ2-3; D uncertain. CDR1 is SGHDT and CDR2 is YYEEEE in the germline V gene. V lost 2 bases, J lost 2 bases, and 9 bases lay in between. CDR3 length: 14 residues. As DNA, the CDR3 is TGTGCCAGCAGCTTTTCCCCAGACACAGATACGCAGTATTTT. Translating it yields CASSFSPDTDTQYF.

The V gene is TRBV30, the J gene TRBJ2-6, with 8 nucleotides matching TRBD2. Germline CDR1 GTSNPN, CDR2 SVGIG (reference sequence). The CDR3 is 19 amino acids. V lost 0 bases, J lost 1 base, and 11 bases stayed unmatched. CDR3 amino acids: CAWSVLIRGGGSGANVLTF. In DNA form, the CDR3 reads TGTGCCTGGAGTGTTCTCATTCGGGGGGGAGGGTCTGGGGCCAACGTCCTGACTTTC.